A single sample gave rise to the 2 T cell receptor beta chains below, sequenced in a study of T cell responses to AZD1222 COVID-19 vaccine. The data were produced by immunoSEQ multiplex PCR, yet TCRdb's version contains in-frame clones alone and is incomplete. This table holds 150,000 to 200,000 clones, approximately 91% found once. This material consisted of peripheral blood, taken 28 days after the second AZD1222 dose. The origin of the receptors is an adult who received the AZD1222 COVID-19 vaccine.

The chain employs TRBV29-1 and TRBJ2-7; 9 nucleotides match TRBD1. CDR3 length equals 12 residues. Looked up from germline, CDR1 is SQVTM and CDR2 is ANQGSEA. The junction had 3 bases not matched to a gene; V was cut back by 4 bases and J by 5 bases. The chain's CDR3 is CSVVGDRDEQYF. CDR3 DNA: TGCAGCGTTGTCGGGGACAGGGACGAGCAGTACTTC.

The chain recombines TRBV27 with TRBJ2-7, with 11 bases matching TRBD2. V lost 6 bases and J lost 2; bases outside the gene matches: 6. This CDR3 comprises 15 residues. Per the germline V gene, CDR1 is MNHEY and CDR2 is SMNVEV (reference sequence). In DNA, the CDR3 is TGTGCCAGCAGCCTAGGGACTAGCGGCCCCTACGAGCAGTACTTC. Its protein product is CASSLGTSGPYEQYF.